The next 19 T cell receptor beta chains were all read from a single sample in a study of shared clonotypes between healthy human individuals. The data were produced by immunoSEQ multiplex PCR, yet TCRdb's version contains in-frame clones alone and is incomplete. The sample lists some 2,000,000 clones; 90% to 96% were seen once. Sequences were obtained from naive CD4+ T cells sorted from blood. The subset here: CD45RA+ positively selected. Every receptor here comes from a man younger than 35 in good health.

V usage is TRBV30 and J usage is TRBJ2-5; the D call may be TRBD1 or TRBD2 (6 bases each). V was pared by 1 base and J by 5 bases, with 17 bases between. There are 15 residues in the CDR3. Germline CDR1 reads GTSNPN; CDR2 reads SVGIG (reference sequence). This CDR3 reads CAWSGDRGPGETQYF. CDR3 nucleotide sequence: TGTGCCTGGAGTGGCGACCGGGGGCCGGGGGAGACCCAGTACTTC. Full variable domain (rest looked up from reference TRBV30 and TRBJ2-5): SQTIHQWPATLVQPVGSPLSLECTVEGTSNPNLYWYRQAAGRGLQLLFYSVGIGQISSEVPQNLSASRPQDRQFILSSKKLLLSDSGFYLCAWSGDRGPGETQYFGPGTRLLVL.

In its sample, this clone was seen a few times. The rearrangement joins TRBV30 to TRBJ1-5, with D hard to call. Trimming cost V 5 bases and J 2 bases, with 7 bases left between them. CDR3 size: 12 residues. Germline loops: CDR1 GTSNPN, CDR2 SVGIG (reference sequence). The CDR3 spells CAWVGGNQPQHF. The CDR3 nucleotides are TGTGCCTGGGTCGGGGGCAATCAGCCCCAGCATTTT.

On this clone: Other nucleotide sequences from this sample produce the same CDR3. The chain is built from TRBV30 and TRBJ1-2, with 7 bases aligning to TRBD1. The CDR3 totals 14 residues. Germline V gene data show CDR1 as GTSNPN and CDR2 as SVGIG (reference sequence). Trimming removed 2 bases from V and 0 bases from J; junction bases left unmatched: 3. DNA of the CDR3: TGTGCCTGGAGTATAACAGGGGCTAACTATGGCTACACCTTC. Encoded protein: CAWSITGANYGYTF.

This rearrangement joins TRBV11-2 to TRBJ2-3, with TRBD1 matching 10 bases. CDR3 length: 15 amino acids. J was trimmed by 3 bases and V by 5 bases; bases with no gene match: 5. Germline V lookup: CDR1 SGHAT, CDR2 FQNNGV. CDR3 sequence: CASSRGQGRTDTQYF. CDR3 nucleotides: TGTGCCAGCAGCCGGGGACAGGGGCGGACAGATACGCAGTATTTT.

This chain uses TRBV5-6 with TRBJ2-5, with 7 bases lining up with TRBD1. Germline V lookup: CDR1 SGHDT, CDR2 YYEEEE. V dropped 4 bases and J dropped 3; count of bases not matched to a gene: 6. The CDR3 totals 14 residues. The CDR3 nucleotides are TGTGCCAGCAGCCCGGGACAGATTAAAGAGACCCAGTACTTC. Encoded protein: CASSPGQIKETQYF.

The chain carries TRBV18 and TRBJ2-7; 9 bases fit TRBD2. Germline trimming cut 3 bases from V and 3 bases from J; bases unmatched to any gene: 6. CDR3 length: 15 residues. Germline CDR1 is KGHSH and CDR2 is LQKENI. This CDR3 reads CASSPLAGANYEQYF. The CDR3 bases are TGTGCCAGCTCACCCTTAGCGGGGGCGAACTACGAGCAGTACTTC. The full variable domain, with the rest looked up from reference TRBV18 and TRBJ2-7, is NAGVMQNPRHLVRRRGQEARLRCSPMKGHSHVYWYRQLPEEGLKFMVYLQKENIIDESGMPKERFSAEFPKEGPSILRIQQVVRGDSAAYFCASSPLAGANYEQYFGPGTRLTVT.

The chain recombines TRBV6-4 with TRBJ2-7, with D possibly being TRBD1 (6 bases). CDR3 size: 14 residues. CDR1 and CDR2 (germline): MRHNA, SNTAGT. Trimming took 6 bases from V and 4 from J, leaving 16 bases between them. The CDR3: CASRVPDRPYEQYF. The CDR3, as DNA: TGTGCCAGCAGGGTCCCTGACAGGCCTTACGAGCAGTACTTC.

For the CDR3, the DNA is TGCAGCGTTGAAGGACGACTAGCGCTCGGGGAGACCCAGTACTTC. Translated, it gives CSVEGRLALGETQYF. The chain employs TRBV29-1 and TRBJ2-5; 8 bases line up with TRBD2. V was pared by 1 base and J by 5 bases, with 9 bases of the junction left unmatched. The CDR3 loop spans 15 amino acids. CDR1 and CDR2 from the germline V gene are SQVTM and ANQGSEA.

J is TRBJ1-2 and V is TRBV5-1, with D unresolved. The germline V and J ends were trimmed by 3 bases and 8 bases, with 17 bases remaining between them. There are 14 residues in the CDR3. Germline CDR1 reads SGHRS; CDR2 reads YFSETQ. The CDR3: CASSSSQQDGGYTF. CDR3 bases: TGCGCCAGCAGCTCCAGCCAGCAAGACGGGGGCTACACCTTC.

CDR3 in amino acids: CARSFTGPYEQYF. In nucleotides, the CDR3 is TGTGCCAGAAGCTTCACGGGACCTTACGAGCAGTACTTC. The gene calls are TRBV5-3 and TRBJ2-7; D is possibly TRBD1 or TRBD2 (5 bases each). TRBV5-3 carries the ORF label, with uncertain function. The CDR3 covers 13 residues. Trimming stripped 2 bases from V and 4 bases from J, with 10 bases between.

The chain links TRBV6-1 to TRBJ2-7; D perhaps matches TRBD1 (6 bases). V dropped 8 bases and J dropped 5 bases, with 22 bases sitting between them. The germline V gene encodes CDR1 MNHNS and CDR2 SASEGT. The CDR3 contains 15 residues. The CDR3 DNA sequence: TGTGCCAGCGGACCCAGGGACACTGCTCGCCACGAGCAGTACTTC. It codes for CASGPRDTARHEQYF.

This CDR3 reads CAWSDRSRDGYEQYF. DNA of the CDR3: TGTGCCTGGAGTGACCGCTCCAGGGATGGGTACGAGCAGTACTTC. The chain has TRBV30 and TRBJ2-7, with D perhaps matching TRBD1 (5 bases). Trimming stripped 1 base from V and 4 bases from J, with 17 bases between. The germline V gene has CDR1 GTSNPN and CDR2 SVGIG (reference sequence). This CDR3 comprises 15 residues.

This chain links TRBV5-1 with TRBJ2-5, with D unresolved. The V and J ends lost 4 bases and 4 bases respectively, with 11 bases between them. This CDR3 has 13 amino acids. Germline V gene lookup returns CDR1 SGHRS and CDR2 YFSETQ. The CDR3, as DNA: TGCGCCAGCAGCCCCCACCAGCCAGAGACCCAGTACTTC. Amino acid sequence: CASSPHQPETQYF.

The rearrangement uses TRBV6-5 and TRBJ1-3; no definite D call. Germline CDR1 MNHEY, CDR2 SVGAGI. The length of the CDR3 is 14 residues. The V gene lost 4 bases and the J gene lost 0 bases, with 7 bases spanning the gap. The CDR3 nucleotides are TGTGCCAGCAGTTTCAGCCTCTCTGGAAACACCATATATTTT. Protein: CASSFSLSGNTIYF.

The rearrangement links TRBV6-5 to TRBJ1-1, with D possibly being TRBD1 (6 bases). This CDR3 has 15 amino acids. The germline V gene has CDR1 MNHEY and CDR2 SVGAGI. Trimming stripped 2 bases from V and 4 bases from J, with 14 bases between. The DNA of the CDR3 is TGTGCCAGCAGTTACAAGGGGGGAGGGGGCACTGAAGCTTTCTTT. Its protein product is CASSYKGGGGTEAFF.

This clone was seen only once. The chain employs TRBV5-1 and TRBJ2-2, with TRBD1 matching 8 bases. Germline V gene data show CDR1 as SGHRS and CDR2 as YFSETQ. The CDR3 consists of 13 residues. V shed 6 bases, J shed 4 bases, and the junction held 2 bases outside the gene matches. The CDR3 loop reads CASTGQGTGELFF. In nucleotides, the CDR3 is TGCGCCAGCACCGGACAGGGCACCGGGGAGCTGTTTTTT.

This chain connects TRBV30 to TRBJ2-5; D is uncertain. V lost 1 base, J lost 7 bases, and 13 bases lay in between. The CDR3 length is 13 residues. The germline V gene has CDR1 GTSNPN and CDR2 SVGIG (reference sequence). The CDR3 nucleotides are TGTGCCTGGAGTGACGGCACAGTGGGGACCCAGTACTTC. It encodes CAWSDGTVGTQYF.

The gene calls are TRBV28 and TRBJ1-4, with D maybe TRBD1 (6 bases). Deletions cut 6 bases from V and 7 bases from J, with 15 bases between. The CDR3 covers 14 residues. CDR1 is MDHEN, CDR2 SYDVKM, per germline. CDR3 residues: CASRPQGKGEKLFF. In DNA, the CDR3 is TGTGCCAGCAGACCTCAGGGGAAGGGTGAAAAACTGTTTTTT.

The CDR3 DNA reads as TGTGCCAGCAGTGCTGGACTTCACCCAAGCACAGATACGCAGTATTTT. This codes for CASSAGLHPSTDTQYF. The genes are TRBV28 and TRBJ2-3; D possibly corresponds to TRBD2 (5 bases). The CDR3 runs 16 residues. V was trimmed by 5 bases and J by 0 bases, leaving 15 bases between them. CDR1 MDHEN and CDR2 SYDVKM come from the germline V gene.